Listed here is a single T cell receptor beta chain. Its antigen remains unidentified. The DNA ends 3 residues before the CDR3 does, and the rest of the CDR3 is filled in from the germline J gene. The data derive from a study of Tregs in tolerant kidney transplant recipients (dated by TCRdb to about 2019). Regarding the complete study: The transplants used related donors with nonmyeloablative bone marrow transplantation, and mixed chimerism in the human trials was transient. The study applied TCRbeta sequencing to find donor-specific regulatory T cells before combined kidney and bone marrow transplantation and then followed those same cells after transplant. The full study reports these points: PCR primers changed over time for some patients, so nucleotide-level comparison across those patients' samples was not possible. The most biologically relevant and donor-specific TCRbeta repertoire appeared to be identified by expanding Tregs with activated donor B cells. Although technical replication error seemed to be minimal, the question of biological reproducibility was not addressed directly. In tolerant patients, the expansion of donor-specific Tregs was greater than global Treg expansion, suggesting that the expansion was antigen-driven rather than nonspecific. Because the study included only a small number of patients, the results must be confirmed in larger populations and under other immunosuppression protocols.

This specimen's time point label, per the study, means: blood sample drawn before combined kidney and bone marrow transplant. Unstimulated Tregs (CD4+CD25+CD127-), CD4+ non-Tregs (CD4+CD25-), CD4 and CD8 cells were FACS-sorted from thawed PBMCs. The patients were a few recipients of combined kidney and bone marrow transplants from the ITN036ST trial, and samples were available only from these trial subjects. Healthy control blood was processed by Ficoll density gradient to PBMCs and cryopreserved; patient PBMCs were collected before and after transplant. For TCRbeta CDR3 sequencing, genomic DNA was extracted from sorted cells using the QIAGEN DNeasy Blood and Tissue Kit. Through immunoSEQ, high-throughput TCRbeta CDR3 sequencing was done commercially, including PCR amplification with internal controls and bias correction. The authors' analysis ran thus. Unique productive TCRbeta sequences were defined by CDR3 nucleotide sequence where primers matched, otherwise by CDR3 amino acid sequence with Vbeta and Jbeta genes. To correct for sorting error, sequences found in more than one sorted population at a frequency ratio of 2:1 or less were discarded, and the remaining shared sequences were assigned to the population with the higher frequency. Donor-reactive sequences were defined as at least 5-fold expanded in CFSE-low cells versus unstimulated cells, with frequency of at least 0.01% in CFSE-low cells. Jensen-Shannon divergence, calculated on the top 100 TCRbeta sequences ranked by frequency, was used to quantify repertoire divergence. For any sample with multiple sequencing runs, sorting error was corrected in each run separately before the runs were pooled. Entries here come from immuneACCESS through TCRdb and include only in-frame sequences with V and J called. Some clones fail to appear in such tables; in the studies checked, an unresolved V gene covers under half of the shortfall, and the cause of the remainder is unknown. For V, J and clone size, that table is used; D and trimming come from the DNA. This sample's table lists more than 30,000 clones. Around an eighth of the sample belongs to the ten largest clones.

The germline V gene provides CDR1 KGHSH and CDR2 LQKENI. Including the terminal cysteine and phenylalanine, the CDR3 comprises 15 residues. The DNA covers only part of the CDR3, 36 bases in frame from base 1. V lost 4 bases and J lost 2 bases, and the count of bases not matched to a germline gene is 6. Recombination joined TRBV18 with TRBJ2-7, with 9 bases aligning to TRBD1. The receptor was derived from a human donor who received a combined kidney and bone marrow transplant. The sequencing here drew on CD8+ T cells from blood, taken before the transplant. The sequenced CDR3 bases are TGTGCCAGCTCACTTACGGGACAGGGAGCCTACGAG. The resulting protein is CASSLTGQGAYE. The whole CDR3 protein reads CASSLTGQGAYEQYF.